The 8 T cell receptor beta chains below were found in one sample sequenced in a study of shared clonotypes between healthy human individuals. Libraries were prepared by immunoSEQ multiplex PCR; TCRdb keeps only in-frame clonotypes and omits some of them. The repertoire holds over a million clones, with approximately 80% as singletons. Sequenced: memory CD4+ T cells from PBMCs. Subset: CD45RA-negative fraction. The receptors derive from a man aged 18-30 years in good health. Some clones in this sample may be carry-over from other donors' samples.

CDR3 in DNA: TGCAGCGCGGGACAGGGGGTTGCTGAAGCTTTCTTT. Translating it yields CSAGQGVAEAFF. The chain couples TRBV29-1 to TRBJ1-1; 11 nucleotides line up with TRBD1. After removal of 7 bases from V and 6 bases from J, the junction contained 4 bases not matched to a gene. The germline V gene encodes CDR1 SQVTM and CDR2 ANQGSEA. The CDR3 extends over 12 amino acids.

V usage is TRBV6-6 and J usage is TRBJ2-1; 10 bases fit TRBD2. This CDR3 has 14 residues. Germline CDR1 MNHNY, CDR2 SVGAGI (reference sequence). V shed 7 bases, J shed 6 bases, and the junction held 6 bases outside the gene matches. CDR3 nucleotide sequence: TGTGCCAGCAAAGCGGGAGGGCGCGGCAATGAGCAGTTCTTC. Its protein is CASKAGGRGNEQFF.

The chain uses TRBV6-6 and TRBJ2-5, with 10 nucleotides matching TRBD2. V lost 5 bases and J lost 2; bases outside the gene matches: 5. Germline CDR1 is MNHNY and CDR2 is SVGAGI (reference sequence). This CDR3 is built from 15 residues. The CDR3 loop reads CASSLRTSGQETQYF. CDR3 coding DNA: TGTGCCAGCAGTCTCCGGACTAGCGGACAAGAGACCCAGTACTTC.

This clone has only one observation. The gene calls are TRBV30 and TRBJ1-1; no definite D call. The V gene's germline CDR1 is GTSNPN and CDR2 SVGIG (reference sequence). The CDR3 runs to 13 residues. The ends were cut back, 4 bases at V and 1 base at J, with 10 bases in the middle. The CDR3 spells CAWTDVANTEAFF. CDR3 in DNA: TGTGCCTGGACCGACGTGGCGAACACTGAAGCTTTCTTT.

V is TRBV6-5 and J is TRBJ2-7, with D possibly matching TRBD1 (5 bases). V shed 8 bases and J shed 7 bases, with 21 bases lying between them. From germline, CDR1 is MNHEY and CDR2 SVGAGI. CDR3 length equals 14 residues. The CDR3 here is CASFPGSRVREQYF. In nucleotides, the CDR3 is TGTGCCAGCTTTCCTGGCAGCAGGGTGAGAGAGCAGTACTTC.

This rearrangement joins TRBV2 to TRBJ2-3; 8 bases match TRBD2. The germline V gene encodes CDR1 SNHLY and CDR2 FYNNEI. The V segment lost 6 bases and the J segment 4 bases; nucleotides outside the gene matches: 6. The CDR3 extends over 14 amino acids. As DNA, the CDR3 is TGTGCCAGCAGCGGGAGCGGGAGCCCAGATACGCAGTATTTT. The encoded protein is CASSGSGSPDTQYF.

CDR3 sequence reads: CASSLGGLMETQYF. The CDR3 nucleotides read TGTGCCAGCAGCTTAGGGGGTCTTATGGAGACCCAGTACTTC. V and J are TRBV7-9 and TRBJ2-5; D not certain. The germline V gene has CDR1 SEHNR and CDR2 FQNEAQ (reference sequence). Trimming took off 1 base at V and 5 bases at J, with 11 bases between the two ends. The CDR3 runs to 14 residues.

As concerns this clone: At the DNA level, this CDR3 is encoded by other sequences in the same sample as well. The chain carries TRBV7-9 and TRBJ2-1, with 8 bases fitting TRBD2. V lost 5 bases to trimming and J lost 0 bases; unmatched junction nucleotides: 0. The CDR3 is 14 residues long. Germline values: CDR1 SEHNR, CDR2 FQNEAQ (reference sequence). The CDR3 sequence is CASSRGGSYNEQFF. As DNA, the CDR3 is TGTGCCAGCAGCCGGGGGGGCTCCTACAATGAGCAGTTCTTC. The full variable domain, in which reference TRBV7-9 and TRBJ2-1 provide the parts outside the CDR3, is DTGVSQNPRHKITKRGQNVTFRCDPISEHNRLYWYRQTLGQGPEFLTYFQNEAQLEKSRLLSDRFSAERPKGSFSTLEIQRTEQGDSAMYLCASSRGGSYNEQFFGPGTRLTVL.